This TCR beta chain came from a study of regulatory T cells in long-lasting Graves disease. The V end was cut by 5 bases, the J end by 8 bases, with 21 bases between. The CDR3 runs to 15 residues. Ten or more counts support this clonotype. Antigen unknown. Time point described: newly diagnosed GD, antithyroid drugs for less than 3 months. Researchers made the TCR library from RNA that was extracted from PBMCs. General study results and limits: Persistent disease was characterized by preferential usage of TRBV28, TRBJ1-2 and TRBJ2-5.

With iRepertoire HTBI primers and Arm-PCR of CDR3 regions, TCR beta libraries were built. MiXCR, applied by TCRdb to the multiplex PCR reads, yields one record per CDR3 protein. The sample shows 250,000 to 300,000 distinct CDR3 sequences, 15% to 20% of them seen only once. The sample was also linked to a second study, of T cells in Graves' hyperthyroidism and ophthalmopathy. As that report states: With a duration under 2 months, the hyperthyroidism was newly diagnosed in patients aged 18 to 65. The model identified upcoming ophthalmopathy a median about 6.5 months ahead of onset.

The TCR comes from a woman aged 25 to 39 with Graves disease. This material consisted of peripheral blood mononuclear cells (PBMCs), taken at new diagnosis, from a patient treated with antithyroid drugs. The rearrangement uses TRBV12-3 or TRBV12-4 and TRBJ1-2, with TRBD1 as a possible D gene (6 bases). The CDR3 reads CASSQQGLSYDGYTF. CDR3 in DNA: TGTGCCAGCAGTCAACAGGGCTTAAGTTACGACGGCTACACCTTC.